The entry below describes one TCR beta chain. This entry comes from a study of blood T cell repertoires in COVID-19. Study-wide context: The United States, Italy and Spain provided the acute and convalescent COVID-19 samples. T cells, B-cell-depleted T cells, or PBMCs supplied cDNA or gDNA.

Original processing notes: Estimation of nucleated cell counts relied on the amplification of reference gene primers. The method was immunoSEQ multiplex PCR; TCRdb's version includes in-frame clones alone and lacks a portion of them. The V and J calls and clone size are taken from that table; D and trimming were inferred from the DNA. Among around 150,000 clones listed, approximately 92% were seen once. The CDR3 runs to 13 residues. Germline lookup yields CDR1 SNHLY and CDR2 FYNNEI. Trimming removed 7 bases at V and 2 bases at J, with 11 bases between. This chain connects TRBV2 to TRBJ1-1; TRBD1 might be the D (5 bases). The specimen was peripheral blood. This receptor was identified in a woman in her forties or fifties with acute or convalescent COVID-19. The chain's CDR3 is CASTAQVNTEAFF. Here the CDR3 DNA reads TGTGCCAGCACGGCACAGGTAAACACTGAAGCTTTCTTT.